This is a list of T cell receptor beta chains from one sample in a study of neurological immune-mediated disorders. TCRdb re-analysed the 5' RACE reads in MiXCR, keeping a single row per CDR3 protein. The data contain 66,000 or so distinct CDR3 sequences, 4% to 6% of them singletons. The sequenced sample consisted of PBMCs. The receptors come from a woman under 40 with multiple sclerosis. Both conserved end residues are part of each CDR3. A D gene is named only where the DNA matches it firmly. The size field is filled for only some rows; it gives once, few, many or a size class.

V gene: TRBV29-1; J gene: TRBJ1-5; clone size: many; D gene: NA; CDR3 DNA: TGCAGCGTCGCTTCTCTGGGGGGGAAGGATCAGCCCCAGCATTTT; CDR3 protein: CSVASLGGKDQPQHF
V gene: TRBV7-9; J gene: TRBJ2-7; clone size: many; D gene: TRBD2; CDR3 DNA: TGTGCCAGCAGCTCCGGACAGGGGACTAGCGGGGGCCACGAGCAGTACTTC; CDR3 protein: CASSSGQGTSGGHEQYF
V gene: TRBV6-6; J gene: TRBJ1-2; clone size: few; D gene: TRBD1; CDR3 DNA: TGTGCCAGCAGTTACGGAAAGGGGGCTGGCTACACCTTC; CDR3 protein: CASSYGKGAGYTF
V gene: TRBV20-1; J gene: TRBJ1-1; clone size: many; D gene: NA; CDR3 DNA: TGCAGTGTTCTGCTCATGAACACTGAAGCTTTCTTT; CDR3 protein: CSVLLMNTEAFF
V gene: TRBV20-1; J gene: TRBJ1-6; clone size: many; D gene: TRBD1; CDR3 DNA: TGCAGTGCTAGAGACGGGACAGGAAATAATTCACCCCTCCACTTT; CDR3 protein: CSARDGTGNNSPLHF
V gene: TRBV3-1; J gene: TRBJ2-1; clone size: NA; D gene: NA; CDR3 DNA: TGTGCCAGCAGCCAATCCCTGTCCTACGAGCAGTTCTTC; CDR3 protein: CASSQSLSYEQFF
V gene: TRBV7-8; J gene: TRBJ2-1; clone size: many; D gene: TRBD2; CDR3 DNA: TGTGCCAGCAGCGGAAACACGGGGGGACGCTCCTACAATGAGCAGTTCTTC; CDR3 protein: CASSGNTGGRSYNEQFF
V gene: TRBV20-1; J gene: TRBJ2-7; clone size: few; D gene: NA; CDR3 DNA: TGCAGTGCTGCGACTGCATACGAGCAGTACTTC; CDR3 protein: CSAATAYEQYF
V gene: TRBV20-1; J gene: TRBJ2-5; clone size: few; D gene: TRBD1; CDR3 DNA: TGCAGTGCCAGCTTCGTTTCAGGGGGAGAGACCCAGTACTTC; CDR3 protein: CSASFVSGGETQYF
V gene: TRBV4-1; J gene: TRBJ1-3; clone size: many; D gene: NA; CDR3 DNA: TGCGCCAGCAGCCAAGTTGTTGATGCACGGGGCGGAAACACCATATATTTT; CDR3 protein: CASSQVVDARGGNTIYF
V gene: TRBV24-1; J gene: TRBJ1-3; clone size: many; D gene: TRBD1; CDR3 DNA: TGTGCCACCAGTGAAGCCGGGACAGGGTCCTCTGGAAACACCATATATTTT; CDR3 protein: CATSEAGTGSSGNTIYF
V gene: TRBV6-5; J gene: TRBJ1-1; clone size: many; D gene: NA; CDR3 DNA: TGTGCCAGCAGTTACGGTAGGGAGGCTGAAGCTTTCTTT; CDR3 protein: CASSYGREAEAFF
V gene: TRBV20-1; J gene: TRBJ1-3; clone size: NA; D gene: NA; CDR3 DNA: TGCAGTGCTAGTAAGGACAATAGAGGAAACACCATATATTTT; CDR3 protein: CSASKDNRGNTIYF
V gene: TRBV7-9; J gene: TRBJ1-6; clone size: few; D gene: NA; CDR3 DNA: TGTGCCAGCAGCTTAAATTTGGGGGGGCGTTCACCCCTCAACTTT; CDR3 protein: CASSLNLGGRSPLNF
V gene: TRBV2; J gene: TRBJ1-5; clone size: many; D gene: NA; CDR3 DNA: TGTGCCAGCAGTGAAGGGGTCGGGTTGAAGCCCCAGCATTTT; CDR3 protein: CASSEGVGLKPQHF
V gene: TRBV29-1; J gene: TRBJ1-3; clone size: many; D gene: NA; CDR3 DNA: TGCAGCGTTATTTCAGGAAACACCATATATTTT; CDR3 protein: CSVISGNTIYF
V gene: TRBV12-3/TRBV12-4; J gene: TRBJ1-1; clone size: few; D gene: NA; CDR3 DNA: TGTGCCACCCACAGGGTTTCGGACACTGAAGCTTTCTTT; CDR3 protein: CATHRVSDTEAFF
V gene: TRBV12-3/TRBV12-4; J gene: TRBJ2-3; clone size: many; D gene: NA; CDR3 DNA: TGTGCCAGCAGTATTCGTCCTACAGATACGCAGTATTTT; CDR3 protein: CASSIRPTDTQYF
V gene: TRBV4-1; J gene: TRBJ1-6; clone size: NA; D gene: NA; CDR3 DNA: TGCGCCAGCAGCTCAGCAGGGAATACCTATAATTCACCCCTCAACTTT; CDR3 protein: CASSSAGNTYNSPLNF
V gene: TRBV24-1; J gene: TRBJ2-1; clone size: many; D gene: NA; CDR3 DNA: TGTGCCACCAGTGAGAAATACAACAATGAGCAGTTCTTC; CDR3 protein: CATSEKYNNEQFF
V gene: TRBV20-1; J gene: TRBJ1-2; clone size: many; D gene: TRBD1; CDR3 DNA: TGCAGTGCTAGCCCCGGGACAGGAGGGCTCTATGGCTACACCTTC; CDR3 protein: CSASPGTGGLYGYTF
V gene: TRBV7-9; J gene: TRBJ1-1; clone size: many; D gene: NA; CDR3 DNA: TGTGCCAGCAGCCGACGAGGTGGAAAGAACACTGAAGCTTTCTTT; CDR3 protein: CASSRRGGKNTEAFF
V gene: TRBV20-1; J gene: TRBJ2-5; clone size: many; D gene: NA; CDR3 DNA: TGCAGTGCTAGAGAGGCGACGATCCAGGAGACCCAGTACTTC; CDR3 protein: CSAREATIQETQYF
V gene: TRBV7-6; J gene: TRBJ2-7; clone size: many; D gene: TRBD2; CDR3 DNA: TGTGCCAGCAGCTCCGGGACTAGCGGCCTCTACGAGCAGTACTTC; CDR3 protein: CASSSGTSGLYEQYF
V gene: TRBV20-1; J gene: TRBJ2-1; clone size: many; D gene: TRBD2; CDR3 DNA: TGCAGTGCTAGAGAGAGGGTAAGGACTAGTCCCTCCAATGAGCAGTTCTTC; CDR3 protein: CSARERVRTSPSNEQFF
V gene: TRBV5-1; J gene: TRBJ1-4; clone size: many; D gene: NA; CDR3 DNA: TGCGCCAGCAGCTTGGATGGGAAGCGGACGGAAAAACTGTTTTTT; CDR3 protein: CASSLDGKRTEKLFF
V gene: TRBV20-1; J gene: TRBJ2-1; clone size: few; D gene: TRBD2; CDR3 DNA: TGCAGTGCTCCGGGACTAGCGGGGCCTGAGCAGTTCTTC; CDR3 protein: CSAPGLAGPEQFF
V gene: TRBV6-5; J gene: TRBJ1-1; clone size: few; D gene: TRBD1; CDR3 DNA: TGTGCCAGCAGTTACTCGAGAGGACAGGGGGGCGAAGCTTTCTTT; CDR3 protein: CASSYSRGQGGEAFF
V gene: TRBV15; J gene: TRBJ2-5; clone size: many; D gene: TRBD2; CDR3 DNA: TGTGCCACCAGCAGCCGAACGGGGGGGTGGGAGACCCAGTACTTC; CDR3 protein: CATSSRTGGWETQYF
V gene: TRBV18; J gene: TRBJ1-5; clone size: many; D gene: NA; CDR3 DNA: TGTGCCAGCTCACAGGGGCTGATGCCCCAGCATTTT; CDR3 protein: CASSQGLMPQHF
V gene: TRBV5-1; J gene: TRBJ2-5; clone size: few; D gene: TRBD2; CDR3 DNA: TGCGCCAGCAGCTTGATGACTGAGGCGGGGGGCCTGCAAGAGACCCAGTACTTC; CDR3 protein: CASSLMTEAGGLQETQYF
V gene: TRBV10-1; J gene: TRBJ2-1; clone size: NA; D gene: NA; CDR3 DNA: NA; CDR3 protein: CASSSSGAQDNEQFF
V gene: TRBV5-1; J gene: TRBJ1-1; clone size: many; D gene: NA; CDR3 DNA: TGCGCCAGCAGCACTGGAGGTTCAGGGCGAGGCACTGAAGCTTTCTTT; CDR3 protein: CASSTGGSGRGTEAFF
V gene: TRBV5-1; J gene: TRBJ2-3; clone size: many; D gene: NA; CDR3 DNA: TGCGCCAGCAGCTACTCTCGACCTCCGGATACGCAGTATTTT; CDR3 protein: CASSYSRPPDTQYF
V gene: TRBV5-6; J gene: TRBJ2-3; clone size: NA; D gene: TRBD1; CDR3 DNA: TGTGCCAGCAGTTATTCCTCCAGGGGGCTGGTAGATACGCAGTATTTT; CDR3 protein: CASSYSSRGLVDTQYF
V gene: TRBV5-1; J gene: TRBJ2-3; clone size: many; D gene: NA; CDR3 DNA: TGCGCCAGCAGCTTGGAACCGGGATCAGATACGCAGTATTTT; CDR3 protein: CASSLEPGSDTQYF